This is a list of T cell receptor beta chains from one sample in a study of blood T cell repertoires in COVID-19. The assay was immunoSEQ multiplex PCR, and TCRdb's table has in-frame clones only and misses some. The data contain about 260,000 clones, approximately 84% of them seen just once; the ten biggest clones take up 1.9%. The material sequenced was peripheral blood. These TCRs come from a woman of 80 years or more with acute or convalescent COVID-19. CDR3s include the opening cysteine and the closing phenylalanine or tryptophan. D genes are given only for firm matches. Clone size, where shown, is once, few, many, or a class for clones that have expanded.

V gene	clone size	D gene	J gene	CDR3 DNA	CDR3 protein
TRBV5-8	-	-	TRBJ1-4	TGTGCCAGCAGGGGAGGGACCGGCACAATAGGTGAAAAACTGTTTTTT	CASRGGTGTIGEKLFF
TRBV3-1/TRBV3-2	-	TRBD2	TRBJ2-3	TGTGCCAGCAGCCAAGTTGCGGGGGGGCTGGCGTGGGATACGCAGTATTTT	CASSQVAGGLAWDTQYF
TRBV11-1	few	-	TRBJ2-1	TGTGCCAGCAGCACCGGACTCCAGCGGGCGGAGTTCTTC	CASSTGLQRAEFF
TRBV7-9	-	-	TRBJ1-5	TGTGCCAGCAGCGCGGGGGAAGCAGGCAATCAGCCCCAGCATTTT	CASSAGEAGNQPQHF
TRBV4-2	once	TRBD1	TRBJ1-5	TGTGCCAGCAGCCGACAGACAGGGAGCAATCAGCCCCAGCATTTT	CASSRQTGSNQPQHF
TRBV19	-	-	TRBJ2-2	TGTGCCAGCCTGAGCCCGGGGGAGCTGTTTTTT	CASLSPGELFF
TRBV7-9	-	-	TRBJ1-1	TGTGCCAGCAGCTTTGGACTTAGAGGGGGCACTGAAGCTTTCTTT	CASSFGLRGGTEAFF
TRBV5-5	-	TRBD2	TRBJ2-2	TGTGCCAGCAGCTGGGGGACTAGCAGGAGAGGTAACACCGGGGAGCTGTTTTTT	CASSWGTSRRGNTGELFF
TRBV5-6	-	-	TRBJ2-4	TGTGCCAGCAGCTTGGGAGGCGGTTTAGCCAAAAACATTCAGTACTTC	CASSLGGGLAKNIQYF
TRBV27	once	-	TRBJ1-6	TGTGCCAGCAGTTATGCCCCCCGGCAGGCAGGCTCCTATAATTCACCCCTCCACTTT	CASSYAPRQAGSYNSPLHF
TRBV27	-	TRBD1	TRBJ2-6	TGTGCCAGCAGTTCTCACAGGGGGACCGGCTCTGGGGCCAACGTCCTGACTTTC	CASSSHRGTGSGANVLTF
TRBV7-6	-	TRBD1	TRBJ1-6	TGTGCCAGCAGCGCCGGGACAGGGGTTTCTTCACCCCTCCACTTT	CASSAGTGVSSPLHF
TRBV5-1	-	TRBD2	TRBJ2-5	TGCGCCAGCAGCCGGGCCGGGACTAGCGGGAGGGCCCGGGAGACCCAGTACTTC	CASSRAGTSGRARETQYF
TRBV11-1	-	-	TRBJ2-2	TGTGCCAGCAGCCGCGACAACGCGAACACCGGGGAGCTGTTTTTT	CASSRDNANTGELFF
TRBV28	-	-	TRBJ2-1	TGTGCCAGCAGTTTAAGCGGGCGTTACTCCAATGAGCAGTTCTTC	CASSLSGRYSNEQFF
TRBV7-3	-	TRBD1	TRBJ2-5	TGTGCCAGCAGCTACGGACAGGCGGAGACCCAGTACTTC	CASSYGQAETQYF
TRBV7-2	-	-	TRBJ1-1	TGTGCCAGCAGCCCACTGAGAAACACTGAAGCTTTCTTT	CASSPLRNTEAFF
TRBV7-9	-	TRBD2	TRBJ2-1	TGTGCCAGCAGCTTAGCCGGACTAGCGGGAGTGTGGCAGTTCTTC	CASSLAGLAGVWQFF
TRBV11-3	-	TRBD1	TRBJ2-3	TGTGCCAGCTCCCAGGGGGATGTAGATACGCAGTATTTT	CASSQGDVDTQYF
TRBV20-1	-	-	TRBJ2-7	TGCAGTGCTAGTTACAGGGGGGGCTACGAGCAGTACTTC	CSASYRGGYEQYF
TRBV29-1	-	-	TRBJ1-1	TGCAGCGTCCAAAGTAAAAGGAGGACAGATAACACTGAAGCTTTCTTT	CSVQSKRRTDNTEAFF
TRBV7-9	-	TRBD1	TRBJ1-3	TGTGCCAGCAGCTCCTACGACAGGGTAGGAAACACCATATATTTT	CASSSYDRVGNTIYF
TRBV5-1	-	TRBD1	TRBJ1-1	TGCGCCAGCAGCTTAATGGCACAGGGGGCATCCGTGAACACTGAAGCTTTCTTT	CASSLMAQGASVNTEAFF
TRBV6-1	-	TRBD1	TRBJ1-5	TGTGCCAGCAGTGTCGGACAGGGGCCTCGTGGTCAGCCCCAGCATTTT	CASSVGQGPRGQPQHF
TRBV9	-	TRBD2	TRBJ2-2	TGTGCCAGCAGCGTAGTAGGACTAGCGGGAGGGCGAAACACCGGGGAGCTGTTTTTT	CASSVVGLAGGRNTGELFF
TRBV2	many	TRBD1	TRBJ1-6	TGTGCCAGCAGAGAAACCGACAGGGGGCTCTCACCCCTCCACTTT	CASRETDRGLSPLHF
TRBV19	-	TRBD1	TRBJ1-1	TGTGCCAGTAATTCTCGAGGGGGCTTAACTGAAGCTTTCTTT	CASNSRGGLTEAFF
TRBV7-8	-	-	TRBJ1-5	TGTGCCAGCAGCTGGGAGGGCTCTGGGTCTAATCAGCCCCAGCATTTT	CASSWEGSGSNQPQHF
TRBV25-1	-	-	TRBJ2-7	TGTGCCAGCAGTGAATTCTACTACGAGCAGTACTTC	CASSEFYYEQYF
TRBV2	-	TRBD2	TRBJ2-5	TGTGCCAGCAGTGCTTTAGCGGGGGTCCACGAGACCCAGTACTTC	CASSALAGVHETQYF
TRBV5-1	-	TRBD2	TRBJ2-5	TGCGCCAGCAGCTTGACTAGCGGGACGATTCAAGAGACCCAGTACTTC	CASSLTSGTIQETQYF
TRBV5-1	-	TRBD1	TRBJ2-5	TGCGCCAGCAGCGTGGGGACAGGGAGGCAAGAGACCCAGTACTTC	CASSVGTGRQETQYF
TRBV29-1	-	TRBD2	TRBJ2-3	TGCAGCGTTGAAGGGGTAGCGGGATACACAGATACGCAGTATTTT	CSVEGVAGYTDTQYF
TRBV28	-	TRBD1	TRBJ1-2	TGTGCCAGCAGTTACGGACAGGTAAACAACACCTTC	CASSYGQVNNTF
TRBV6-5	-	TRBD1	TRBJ1-4	TGTGCCAGCAGTTACAAACCAGGGGGTGAAAAACTGTTTTTT	CASSYKPGGEKLFF
TRBV5-4	-	TRBD1	TRBJ1-1	TGTGCCAGCAGCTTGGAGAGGACAGGGGGCATGAGCACTGAAGCTTTCTTT	CASSLERTGGMSTEAFF
TRBV6-5	-	-	TRBJ2-1	TGTGCCCATGGGGGGTCGTCATACAATGAGCAGTTCTTC	CAHGGSSYNEQFF